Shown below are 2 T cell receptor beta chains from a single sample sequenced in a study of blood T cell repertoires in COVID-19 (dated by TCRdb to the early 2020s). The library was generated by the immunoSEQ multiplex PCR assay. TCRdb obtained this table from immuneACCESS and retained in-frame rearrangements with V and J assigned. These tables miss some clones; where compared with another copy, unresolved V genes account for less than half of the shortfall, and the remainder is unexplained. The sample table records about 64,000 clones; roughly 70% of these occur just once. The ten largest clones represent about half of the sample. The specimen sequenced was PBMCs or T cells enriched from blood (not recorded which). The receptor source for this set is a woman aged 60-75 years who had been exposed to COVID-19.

The CDR3 is CASSIGASGRSSYNEQFF. The CDR3 DNA reads as TGTGCCAGTAGTATAGGGGCAAGCGGGAGGTCCTCCTACAATGAGCAGTTCTTC. The rearrangement joins TRBV19 to TRBJ2-1; 9 bases are a match to TRBD2. V dropped 1 base and J dropped 0; count of bases not matched to a gene: 7. CDR1 and CDR2 (germline): LNHDA, SQIVND (reference sequence). The CDR3 is made up of 18 amino acids.

CDR3 amino acids: CASSRGGFSGELFF. CDR3 DNA sequence: TGTGCCAGCAGCCGCGGGGGGTTTAGCGGGGAGCTGTTTTTT. The chain employs TRBV7-2 and TRBJ2-2; 8 bases line up with TRBD2. CDR1 is SGHTA and CDR2 is FQGNSA in the germline V gene. Unmatched junction bases numbered 6, after V lost 5 bases and J lost 7 bases. The CDR3 sequence is 14 residues long.